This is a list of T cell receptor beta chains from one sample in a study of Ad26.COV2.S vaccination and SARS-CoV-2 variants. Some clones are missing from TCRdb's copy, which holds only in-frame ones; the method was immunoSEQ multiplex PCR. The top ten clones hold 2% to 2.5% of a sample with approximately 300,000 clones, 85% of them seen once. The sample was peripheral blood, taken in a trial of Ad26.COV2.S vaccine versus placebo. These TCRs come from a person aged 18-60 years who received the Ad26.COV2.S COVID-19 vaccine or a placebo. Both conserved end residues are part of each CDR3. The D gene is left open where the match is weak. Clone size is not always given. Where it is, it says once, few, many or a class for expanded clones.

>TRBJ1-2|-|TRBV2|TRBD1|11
TGTGCCAGCAGAGAAGAGGGGGCAGGCACCTTC
CASREEGAGTF
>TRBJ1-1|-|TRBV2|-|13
TGTGCCAGCAGGAGTCAGATGAACACTGAAGCTTTCTTT
CASRSQMNTEAFF
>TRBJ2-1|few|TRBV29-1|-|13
TGCAGCGTTGGTTGGCCAGACTACAATGAGCAGTTCTTC
CSVGWPDYNEQFF
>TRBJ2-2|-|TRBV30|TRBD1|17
TGTGCCTGGAGTGTATCTTTCTGGGCAGGGGGTACCGGGGAGCTGTTTTTT
CAWSVSFWAGGTGELFF
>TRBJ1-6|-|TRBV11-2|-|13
TGTGCCAGCAGCTTATCCCGCAATTCACCCCTCCACTTT
CASSLSRNSPLHF
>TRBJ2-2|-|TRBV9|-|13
TGTGCCAGCAGCGTTCGGCCGACCGGGGAGCTGTTTTTT
CASSVRPTGELFF
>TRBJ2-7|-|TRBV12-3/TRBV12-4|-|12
TGTGCCAGCAGTTTAGTCCCTTACGAGCAGTACTTC
CASSLVPYEQYF
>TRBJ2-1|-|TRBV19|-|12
TGTGCCAGTAAAGGGACCTACAATGAGCAGTTCTTC
CASKGTYNEQFF
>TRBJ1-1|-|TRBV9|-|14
TGTGCCAGCAGCGTAGCTGGGGGGAGAACTGAAGCTTTCTTT
CASSVAGGRTEAFF
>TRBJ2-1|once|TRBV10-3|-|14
TGTGCCATCCGTACCCTGAGCTCCTACAATGAGCAGTTCTTC
CAIRTLSSYNEQFF
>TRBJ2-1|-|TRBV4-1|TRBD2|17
TGCGCCAGCAGCCAAGATCCGGGAAGCGGGGTCTACAATGAGCAGTTCTTC
CASSQDPGSGVYNEQFF
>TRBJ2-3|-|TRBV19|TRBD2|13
TGTGCCAGTAGTGCGGGGGGGACAGATACGCAGTATTTT
CASSAGGTDTQYF
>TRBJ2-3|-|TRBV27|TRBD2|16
TGTGCCAGCAGCCCGAACGGGGGGGCGGCCACAGATACGCAGTATTTT
CASSPNGGAATDTQYF
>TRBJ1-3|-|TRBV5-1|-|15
TGCGCCAGCAGCTACGGGCATCCGGCTGAGAACACCATATATTTT
CASSYGHPAENTIYF
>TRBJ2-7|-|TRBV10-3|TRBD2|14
TGTGCCATCAGAGGGACTAGCGGATCCTACGAGCAGTACTTC
CAIRGTSGSYEQYF
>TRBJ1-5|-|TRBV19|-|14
TGTGCCAGTAGTCCCCCTGGGGGAAATCAGCCCCAGCATTTT
CASSPPGGNQPQHF
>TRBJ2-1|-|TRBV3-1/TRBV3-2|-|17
TGTGCCAGCAGCCAAGACGAGAGAGGGACGACGGACAATGAGCAGTTCTTC
CASSQDERGTTDNEQFF
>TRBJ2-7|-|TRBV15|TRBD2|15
TGTGCCACCAGCAGAGAGGGACTAGCTACGGGCGAGCAGTACTTC
CATSREGLATGEQYF
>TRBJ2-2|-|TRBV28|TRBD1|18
TGTGCCAGCAGTTTACGGCCCGGACAGGGGGGGAACACCGGGGAGCTGTTTTTT
CASSLRPGQGGNTGELFF
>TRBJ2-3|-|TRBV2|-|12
TGTGCCAGCAGCCCCCAAGCAGATACGCAGTATTTT
CASSPQADTQYF
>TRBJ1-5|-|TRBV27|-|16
TGTGCCAGCAGTCCAAACTACCCGACACACAATCAGCCCCAGCATTTT
CASSPNYPTHNQPQHF
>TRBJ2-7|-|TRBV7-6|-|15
TGTGCCAGCAGCTTAGGGGCAGGCATAAACTACGAGCAGTACTTC
CASSLGAGINYEQYF
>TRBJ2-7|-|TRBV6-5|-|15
TGTGCCAGCAGCCCCAAAAGGGACATAATCTACGAGCAGTACTTC
CASSPKRDIIYEQYF
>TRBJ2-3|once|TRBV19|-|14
TGTGCCAGTAGCGTTCAGGGCCTCACAGATACGCAGTATTTT
CASSVQGLTDTQYF
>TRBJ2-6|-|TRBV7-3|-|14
TGTGCCAGCCTACGGGGACCCCGAGCCAACGTCCTGACTTTC
CASLRGPRANVLTF
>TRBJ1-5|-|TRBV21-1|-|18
TGTGCCAGCAGCAAAACACTGCGGGACAGGGTTGTCAATCAGCCCCAGCATTTT
CASSKTLRDRVVNQPQHF
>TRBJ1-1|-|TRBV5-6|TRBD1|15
TGTGCCAGCAGCTCGGCGACAGGGGGGTTCACTGAAGCTTTCTTT
CASSSATGGFTEAFF
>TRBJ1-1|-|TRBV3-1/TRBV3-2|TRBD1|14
TGTGCCAGCTCACCGGGACAGCTGAACACTGAAGCTTTCTTT
CASSPGQLNTEAFF
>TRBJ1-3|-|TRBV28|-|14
TGTGCCAGCAGGGGACCTTGGGCTGGAAACACCATATATTTT
CASRGPWAGNTIYF
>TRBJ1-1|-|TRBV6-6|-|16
TGTGCCAGCAGTTACTTTATAGGGGGGGCTCCTGGGGAAGCTTTCTTT
CASSYFIGGAPGEAFF
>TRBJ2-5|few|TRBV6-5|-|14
TGTGCCAGCAACGATGGAGGGAACCAAGAGACCCAGTACTTC
CASNDGGNQETQYF
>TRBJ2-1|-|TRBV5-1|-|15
TGCGCCACCTATCTAGGGGGGGGCACTCACAATGAGCAGTTCTTC
CATYLGGGTHNEQFF
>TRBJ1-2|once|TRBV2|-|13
TGTGCCAGCAGTGAAGCAGGGATCTATGGCTACACCTTC
CASSEAGIYGYTF
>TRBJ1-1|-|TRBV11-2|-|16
TGTGCCAGCAGCTTAGATCGGGACAACCGTCGGGCTGAAGCTTTCTTT
CASSLDRDNRRAEAFF
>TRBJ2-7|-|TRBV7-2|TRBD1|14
TGTGCCAGCAGCTTAGAGGACAGGGCAGACGAGCAGTACTTC
CASSLEDRADEQYF
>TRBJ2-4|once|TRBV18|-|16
TGTGCCAGCTCACCAAAAGACAGTCTAGCCAAAAACATTCAGTACTTC
CASSPKDSLAKNIQYF
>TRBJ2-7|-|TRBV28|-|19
TGTGCCAGCCTAGTTTCGAAGGGCAGGGTCGGTCATACATCCTACGAGCAGTACTTC
CASLVSKGRVGHTSYEQYF
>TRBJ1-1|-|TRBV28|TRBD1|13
TGTGCCAGCAGTCTTGACAGGGGGGCTGAAGCTTTCTTT
CASSLDRGAEAFF
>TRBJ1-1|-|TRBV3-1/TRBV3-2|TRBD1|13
TGTGCCAGTCGAGACAGGGGGAACACTGAAGCTTTCTTT
CASRDRGNTEAFF
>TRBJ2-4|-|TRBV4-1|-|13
TGCGCCAGCAGCCAGGACACACGGTCCATTCAGTACTTC
CASSQDTRSIQYF
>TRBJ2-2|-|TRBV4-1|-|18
TGCGCCAGCAGCCACGCGGGCGGGCGGGGTAGGGACACCGGGGAGCTGTTTTTT
CASSHAGGRGRDTGELFF
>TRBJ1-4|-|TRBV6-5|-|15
TGTGCCAGCAGTTACACGGGCGCCGCCGTCCAAAAACTGTTTTTT
CASSYTGAAVQKLFF
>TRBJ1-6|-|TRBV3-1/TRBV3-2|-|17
TGTGCCAGCAGCCAATATCTATTCCAGGGATTAAATTCACCCCTCCACTTT
CASSQYLFQGLNSPLHF
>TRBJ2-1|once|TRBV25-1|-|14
TGTGCCAGTGCCAGGGGTGCAATGTTCAATGAGCAGTTCTTC
CASARGAMFNEQFF
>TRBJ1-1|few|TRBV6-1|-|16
TGTGCCAGCAGTGAATGGCCAGGTCCCCTGAACACTGAAGCTTTCTTT
CASSEWPGPLNTEAFF
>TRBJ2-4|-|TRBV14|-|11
TGTGCCAGCAGCCAAGTGAACATTCAGTACTTC
CASSQVNIQYF
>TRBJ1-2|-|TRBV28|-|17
TGTGCCAGCAGTTTAATACTTCGGAGGAAGGACAACTATGGCTACACCTTC
CASSLILRRKDNYGYTF
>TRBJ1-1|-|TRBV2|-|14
TGTGCCAGCAGAAGGGTACAGATGAACACTGAAGCTTTCTTT
CASRRVQMNTEAFF
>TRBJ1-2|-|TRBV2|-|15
TGTGCCAGCAGGGACAGATCCGCCGGAAACTATGGCTACACCTTC
CASRDRSAGNYGYTF
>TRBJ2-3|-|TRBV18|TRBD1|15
TGTGCCAGCTCACCGCCGGGACAGAAAACAGATACGCAGTATTTT
CASSPPGQKTDTQYF